These 11 T cell receptor beta chains came from one sample sequenced in a study of blood T cell repertoires in COVID-19. Using immunoSEQ multiplex PCR, the repertoire was profiled, and TCRdb retains in-frame clones only, with some absent. There are a few hundred thousand clones in the sample; approximately 83% occur only once, and approximately 4.2% lies in the top ten. The material sequenced was PBMCs or T cells enriched from blood (not recorded which). These receptors were taken from a woman aged 25-40 years who had recovered from COVID-19.

This chain links TRBV24-1 with TRBJ2-1; perhaps TRBD2 as D (5 bases). CDR3 length equals 16 residues. Trimming stripped 1 base from V and 4 bases from J, with 13 bases between. The germline V gene has CDR1 KGHDR and CDR2 SFDVKD. The CDR3 region is CATSDFSEGVYNEQFF. CDR3 sequence (DNA): TGTGCCACCAGTGATTTCAGCGAGGGAGTATACAATGAGCAGTTCTTC.

In its sample, this clone was seen once. This chain connects TRBV19 to TRBJ2-1, with TRBD2 matching over 9 bases. CDR3 length: 14 residues. From germline, CDR1 is LNHDA and CDR2 SQIVND (reference sequence). V trimming: 7 bases; J trimming: 4 bases; junction bases outside the gene matches: 5. The DNA for the CDR3 is TGTGCCAGTAAAGCGGGAGGTCTATACAATGAGCAGTTCTTC. The encoded protein is CASKAGGLYNEQFF.

The chain links TRBV5-1 to TRBJ1-2, with D unclear. The CDR3 runs to 14 residues. Trimming pared 0 bases from V and 4 bases from J, leaving 10 bases between. Germline V gives CDR1 SGHRS, CDR2 YFSETQ. The CDR3 bases are TGCGCCAGCAGCTTGGGCGTAAACTTCTATGGCTACACCTTC. Encoded protein: CASSLGVNFYGYTF.

The chain recombines TRBV10-1 with TRBJ2-3; maybe TRBD2 (6 bases). Trimming removed 3 bases at V and 1 base at J, with 8 bases between. The CDR3 has 14 amino acids. The germline V gene encodes CDR1 WNHNN and CDR2 SYGVQD (reference sequence). This CDR3 reads CASSDASGTDTQYF. In DNA form, the CDR3 reads TGCGCCAGCAGTGACGCTAGCGGCACAGATACGCAGTATTTT.

This chain connects TRBV28 to TRBJ2-5; D might be TRBD2 (6 bases). This CDR3 is 15 amino acids long. Trimming removed 4 bases from V and 5 bases from J, with 17 bases in between. Germline values: CDR1 MDHEN, CDR2 SYDVKM. The CDR3 DNA follows: TGTGCCAGCAGTTATACCGGGACTCCCCCCGAGACCCAGTACTTC. It specifies CASSYTGTPPETQYF.

The chain uses TRBV28 and TRBJ2-4; no reliable D call. V dropped 6 bases and J dropped 0 bases, with 18 bases sitting between them. The CDR3 covers 17 residues. The V gene's germline CDR1 is MDHEN and CDR2 SYDVKM. The CDR3 is CASRVTILNLAKNIQYF. The CDR3 coding sequence is TGTGCCAGCAGAGTCACAATCTTAAACCTAGCCAAAAACATTCAGTACTTC. The complete variable domain, with remaining parts taken from reference TRBV28 and TRBJ2-4, reads DVKVTQSSRYLVKRTGEKVFLECVQDMDHENMFWYRQDPGLGLRLIYFSYDVKMKEKGDIPEGYSVSREKKERFSLILESASTNQTSMYLCASRVTILNLAKNIQYFGAGTRLSVL.

The genes are TRBV7-9 and TRBJ1-1, with a possible D match to TRBD1 (6 bases). The germline V and J ends were trimmed by 3 bases and 0 bases, with 8 bases remaining between them. The CDR3 is 14 residues long. The germline CDR1 and CDR2 sequences are SEHNR and FQNEAQ (reference sequence). CDR3 residues: CASSFGQMNTEAFF. CDR3 nucleotide sequence: TGTGCCAGCAGCTTCGGACAGATGAACACTGAAGCTTTCTTT.

V is TRBV29-1 and J is TRBJ2-1; a possible D gene is TRBD1 (5 bases). Germline V gene sequence: CDR1 SQVTM, CDR2 ANQGSEA. The CDR3 consists of 14 residues. The CDR3 is CSCWGGASYNEQFF. The CDR3 region has the DNA TGCAGTTGTTGGGGCGGCGCGTCCTACAATGAGCAGTTCTTC.

The chain couples TRBV27 to TRBJ1-5, with 9 nucleotides matching TRBD1. V lost 6 bases to trimming and J lost 6 bases; unmatched junction nucleotides: 6. Per the germline V gene, CDR1 is MNHEY and CDR2 is SMNVEV (reference sequence). The CDR3 runs 14 residues. The CDR3 spells CASRNRGLGQPQHF. In DNA form, the CDR3 reads TGTGCCAGCAGGAACAGGGGGCTGGGTCAGCCCCAGCATTTT.

This clone was counted once. This may be a read error: a much more frequent sequence differs by one nucleotide. The chain recombines TRBV7-9 with TRBJ2-2; 7 bases are a match to TRBD1. The junction had 7 bases not matched to a gene; V was cut back by 6 bases and J by 3 bases. The CDR3 runs to 15 residues. Germline assignment: CDR1 SEHNR and CDR2 FQNEAQ (reference sequence). Here the CDR3 reads CASRTGTVDTGELFF. As DNA, the CDR3 is TGTGCCAGCAGAACCGGGACAGTGGACACCGGGGAGCTGTTTTTT. Complete variable domain (other parts from reference TRBV7-9 and TRBJ2-2): DTGVSQNPRHKITKRGQNVTFRCDPISEHNRLYWYRQTLGQGPEFLTYFQNEAQLEKSRLLSDRFSAERPKGSFSTLEIQRTEQGDSAMYLCASRTGTVDTGELFFGEGSRLTVL.

The V call is TRBV6-6, the J call TRBJ2-3, with 7 nucleotides matching TRBD1. The ends lost 5 bases at V and 0 bases at J; junction bases unmatched: 8. Germline values: CDR1 MNHNY, CDR2 SVGAGI (reference sequence). CDR3 length equals 16 residues. The CDR3 sequence is CASSPPDRDSTDTQYF. CDR3 nucleotides: TGTGCCAGCAGTCCGCCAGACAGGGACAGCACAGATACGCAGTATTTT.